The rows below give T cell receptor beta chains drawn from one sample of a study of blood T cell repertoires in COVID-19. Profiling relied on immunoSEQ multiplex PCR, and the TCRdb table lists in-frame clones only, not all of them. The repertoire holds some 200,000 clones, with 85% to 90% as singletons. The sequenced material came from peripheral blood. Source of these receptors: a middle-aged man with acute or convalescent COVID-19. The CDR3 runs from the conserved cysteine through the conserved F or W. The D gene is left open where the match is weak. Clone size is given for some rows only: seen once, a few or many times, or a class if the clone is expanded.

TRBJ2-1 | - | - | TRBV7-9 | CASSFDRPYNEQFF | TGTGCCAGCAGCTTTGACAGGCCCTACAATGAGCAGTTCTTC
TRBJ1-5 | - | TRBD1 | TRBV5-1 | CASSLTGGNQPQHF | TGCGCCAGCAGCTTGACAGGGGGCAACCAGCCCCAGCATTTT
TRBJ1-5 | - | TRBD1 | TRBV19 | CASNLRTGNQPQHF | TGTGCCAGTAATTTGAGGACAGGGAATCAGCCCCAGCATTTT
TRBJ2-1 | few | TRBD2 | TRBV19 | CASSTLAGALNEQFF | TGTGCCAGTAGCACACTAGCGGGGGCGTTAAATGAGCAGTTCTTC
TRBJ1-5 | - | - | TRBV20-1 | CSASSHRDGQPQHF | TGCAGTGCTAGTTCCCACAGGGACGGTCAGCCCCAGCATTTT
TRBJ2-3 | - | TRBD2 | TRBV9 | CASSAQTSGGTDTQYF | TGTGCCAGCAGCGCTCAGACTAGCGGCGGCACAGATACGCAGTATTTT
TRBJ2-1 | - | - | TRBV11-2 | CASSLGSSYNEQFF | TGTGCCAGCAGCTTAGGCAGCTCCTACAATGAGCAGTTCTTC
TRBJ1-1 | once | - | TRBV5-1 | CASLRGEDTEAFF | TGCGCCAGCCTTCGGGGGGAGGACACTGAAGCTTTCTTT
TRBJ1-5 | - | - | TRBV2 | CATDLTGWSQPQHF | TGTGCCACAGACCTTACAGGGTGGAGTCAGCCCCAGCATTTT
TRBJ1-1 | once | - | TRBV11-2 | CASSPRQAKNTEAFF | TGTGCCAGCAGCCCCCGACAGGCAAAGAACACTGAAGCTTTCTTT